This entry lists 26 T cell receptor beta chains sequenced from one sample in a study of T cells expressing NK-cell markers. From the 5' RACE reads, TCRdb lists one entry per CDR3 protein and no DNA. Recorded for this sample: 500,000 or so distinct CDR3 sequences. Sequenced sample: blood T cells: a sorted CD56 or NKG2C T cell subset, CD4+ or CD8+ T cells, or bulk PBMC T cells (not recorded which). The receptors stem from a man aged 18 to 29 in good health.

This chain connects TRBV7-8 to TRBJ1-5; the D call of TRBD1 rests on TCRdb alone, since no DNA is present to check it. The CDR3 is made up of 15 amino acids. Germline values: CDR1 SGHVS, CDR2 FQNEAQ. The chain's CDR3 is CASSLEGHHNQPQHF.

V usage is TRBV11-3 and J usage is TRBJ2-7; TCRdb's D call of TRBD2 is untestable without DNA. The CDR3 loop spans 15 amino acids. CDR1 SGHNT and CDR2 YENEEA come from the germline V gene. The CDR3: CASSPSGTGPYEQYF. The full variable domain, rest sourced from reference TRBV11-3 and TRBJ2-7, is EAGVVQSPRYKIIEKKQPVAFWCNPISGHNTLYWYLQNLGQGPELLIRYENEEAVDDSQLPKDRFSAERLKGVDSTLKIQPAELGDSAVYLCASSPSGTGPYEQYFGPGTRLTVT.

CDR3 residues: CASSLQPGLAGTGELFF. V and J are TRBV7-2 and TRBJ2-2; with no DNA, the TCRdb D assignment of TRBD2 cannot be verified. There are 17 residues in the CDR3. Germline assignment: CDR1 SGHTA and CDR2 FQGNSA.

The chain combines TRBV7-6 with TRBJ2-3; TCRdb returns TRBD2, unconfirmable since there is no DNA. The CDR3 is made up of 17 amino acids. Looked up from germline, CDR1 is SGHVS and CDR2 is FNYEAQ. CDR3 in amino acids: CASSPVTSGPRTDTQYF.

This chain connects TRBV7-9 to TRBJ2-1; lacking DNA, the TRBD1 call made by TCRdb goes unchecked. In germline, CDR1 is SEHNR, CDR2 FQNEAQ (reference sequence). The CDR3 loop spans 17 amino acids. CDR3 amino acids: CASSISPPGPTRDEQFF.

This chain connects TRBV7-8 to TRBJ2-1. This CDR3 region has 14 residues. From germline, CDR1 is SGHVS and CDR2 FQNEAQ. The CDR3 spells CASSPTRSYNEQFF.

The CDR3 spells CASSQEGRANTGELFF. The chain couples TRBV4-2 to TRBJ2-2; as DNA is missing, the TRBD2 call by TCRdb cannot be tested. This CDR3 comprises 16 residues. Per the germline V gene, CDR1 is LGHNA and CDR2 is YNFKEQ.

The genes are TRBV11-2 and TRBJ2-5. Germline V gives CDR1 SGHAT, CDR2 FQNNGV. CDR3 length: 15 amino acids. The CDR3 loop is CASSLGVVDAETQYF.

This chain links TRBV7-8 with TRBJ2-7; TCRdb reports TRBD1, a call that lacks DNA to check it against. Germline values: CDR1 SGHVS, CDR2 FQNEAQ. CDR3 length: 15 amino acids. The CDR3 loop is CASSLWGGQTYEQYF.

The chain's CDR3 is CASSFTSGRYNEQFF. The chain has TRBV28 and TRBJ2-1; lacking DNA, the TRBD2 call made by TCRdb goes unchecked. Germline V gene sequence: CDR1 MDHEN, CDR2 SYDVKM. This CDR3 region has 15 residues.

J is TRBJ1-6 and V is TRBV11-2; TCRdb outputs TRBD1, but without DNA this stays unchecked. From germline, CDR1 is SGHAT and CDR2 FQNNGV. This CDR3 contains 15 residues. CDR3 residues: CASSLGGQGFSPLHF. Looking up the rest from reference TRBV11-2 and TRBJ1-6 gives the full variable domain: EAGVAQSPRYKIIEKRQSVAFWCNPISGHATLYWYQQILGQGPKLLIQFQNNGVVDDSQLPKDRFSAERLKGVDSTLKIQPAKLEDSAVYLCASSLGGQGFSPLHFGNGTRLTVT.

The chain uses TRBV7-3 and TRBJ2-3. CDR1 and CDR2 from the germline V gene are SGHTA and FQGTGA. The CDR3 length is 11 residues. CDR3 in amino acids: CASSQADTQYF.

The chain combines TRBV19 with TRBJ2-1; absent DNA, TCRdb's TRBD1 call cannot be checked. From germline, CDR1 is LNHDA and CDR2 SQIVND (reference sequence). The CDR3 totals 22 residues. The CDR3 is CASSMDPGQGFLRENSYNEQFF.

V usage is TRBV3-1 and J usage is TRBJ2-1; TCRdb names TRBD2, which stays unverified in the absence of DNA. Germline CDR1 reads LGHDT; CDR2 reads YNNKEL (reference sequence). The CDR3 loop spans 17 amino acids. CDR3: CASSQGLGGRYYFEQFF.

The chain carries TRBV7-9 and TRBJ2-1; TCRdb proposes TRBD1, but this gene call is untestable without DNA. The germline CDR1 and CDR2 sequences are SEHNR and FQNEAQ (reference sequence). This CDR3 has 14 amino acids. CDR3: CASSLGTGSNEQFF.

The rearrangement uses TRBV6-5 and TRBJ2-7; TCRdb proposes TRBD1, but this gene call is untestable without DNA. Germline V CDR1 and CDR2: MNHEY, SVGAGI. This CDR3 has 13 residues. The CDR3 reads CASSSRQDYEQYF.

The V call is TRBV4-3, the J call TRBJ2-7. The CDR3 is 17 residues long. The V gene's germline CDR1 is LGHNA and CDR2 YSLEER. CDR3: CASSQDLEREASYEQYF.

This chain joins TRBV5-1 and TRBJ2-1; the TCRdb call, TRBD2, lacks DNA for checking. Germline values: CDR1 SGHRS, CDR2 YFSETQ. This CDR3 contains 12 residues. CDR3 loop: CASSPSGNEQFF.

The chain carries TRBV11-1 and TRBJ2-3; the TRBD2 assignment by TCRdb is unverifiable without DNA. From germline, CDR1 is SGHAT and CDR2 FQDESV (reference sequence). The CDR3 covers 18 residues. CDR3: CASSALAGGIDGGDTQYF.

CDR3 loop: CAWRPQGSSNQPQHF. V is TRBV30 and J is TRBJ1-5; without DNA, the TCRdb call of TRBD1 cannot be checked. Germline lookup yields CDR1 GTSNPN and CDR2 SVGIG (reference sequence). CDR3 length: 15 amino acids. The full variable domain, rest sourced from reference TRBV30 and TRBJ1-5, is SQTIHQWPATLVQPVGSPLSLECTVEGTSNPNLYWYRQAAGRGLQLLFYSVGIGQISSEVPQNLSASRPQDRQFILSSKKLLLSDSGFYLCAWRPQGSSNQPQHFGDGTRLSIL.

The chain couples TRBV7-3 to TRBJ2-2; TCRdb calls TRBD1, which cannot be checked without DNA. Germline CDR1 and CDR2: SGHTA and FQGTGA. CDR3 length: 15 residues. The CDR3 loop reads CASSLGTGLTGELFF.

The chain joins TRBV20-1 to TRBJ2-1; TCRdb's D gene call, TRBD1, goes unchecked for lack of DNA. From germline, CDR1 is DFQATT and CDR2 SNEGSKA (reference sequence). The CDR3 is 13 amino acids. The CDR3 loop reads CSSLGAHYNEQFF.

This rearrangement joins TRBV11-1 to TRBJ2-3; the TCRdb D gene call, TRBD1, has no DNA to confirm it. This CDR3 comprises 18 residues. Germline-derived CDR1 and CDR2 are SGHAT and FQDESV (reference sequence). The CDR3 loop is CASSLEGGTVTIPDTQYF.

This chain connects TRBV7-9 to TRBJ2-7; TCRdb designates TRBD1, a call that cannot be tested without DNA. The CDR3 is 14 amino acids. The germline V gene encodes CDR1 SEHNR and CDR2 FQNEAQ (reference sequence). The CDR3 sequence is CASSPTDRADEQYF.

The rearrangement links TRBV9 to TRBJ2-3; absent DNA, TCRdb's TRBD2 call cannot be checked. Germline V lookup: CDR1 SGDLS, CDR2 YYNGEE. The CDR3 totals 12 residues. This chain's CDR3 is CASSVGWRERYF.

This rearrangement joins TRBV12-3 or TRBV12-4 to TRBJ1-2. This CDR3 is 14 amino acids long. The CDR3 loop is CASRPRGSNYGYTF.